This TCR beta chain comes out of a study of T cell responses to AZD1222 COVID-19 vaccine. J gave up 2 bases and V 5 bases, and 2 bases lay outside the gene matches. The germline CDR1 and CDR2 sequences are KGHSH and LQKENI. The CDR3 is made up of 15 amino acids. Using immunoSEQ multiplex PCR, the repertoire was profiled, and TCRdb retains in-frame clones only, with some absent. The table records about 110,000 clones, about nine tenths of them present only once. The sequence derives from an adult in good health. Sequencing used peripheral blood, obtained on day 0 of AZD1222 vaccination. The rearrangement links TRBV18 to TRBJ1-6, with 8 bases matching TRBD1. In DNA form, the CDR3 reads TGTGCCAGCTCAAAGGACAGGGCCTATAATTCACCCCTCCACTTT. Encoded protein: CASSKDRAYNSPLHF.